The entry below describes one TCR beta chain. Clones were read by immunoSEQ multiplex PCR, and TCRdb kept only the in-frame ones, dropping some. The table shows roughly 66,000 clones, with approximately 83% occurring only once. The data originate from a study of blood T cell repertoires in COVID-19. Trimming took 4 bases from V and 0 from J; bases not matched to a gene: 5. Germline CDR1 is PRHDT and CDR2 is FYEKMQ (reference sequence). The CDR3 loop spans 16 amino acids. The chain joins TRBV13 to TRBJ2-2, with TRBD1 identical over 7 bases. The sample taken for sequencing was peripheral blood. The TCR originated in a woman in her fifties or sixties with acute or convalescent COVID-19. CDR3 sequence reads: CASSSRDRANTGELFF. Here the CDR3 DNA reads TGTGCCAGCAGCTCCCGCGACAGGGCGAACACCGGGGAGCTGTTTTTT.